What follows are 26 T cell receptor beta chains derived from one specimen sequenced in a study of T cell changes during pregnancy in multiple sclerosis. Here immunoSEQ multiplex PCR was the method, and the copy in TCRdb shows in-frame clones only, minus some. The data contain roughly 69,000 clones, roughly 93% of them singletons. Source: peripheral blood, taken in the third trimester of pregnancy. Source of these receptors: a female donor with multiple sclerosis, enrolled in a pregnancy study.

This chain uses TRBV7-8 with TRBJ2-7; 8 nucleotides align to TRBD1. V gave up 0 bases and J gave up 3 bases; unmatched junction bases: 10. The CDR3 length is 17 residues. Germline CDR1 SGHVS, CDR2 FQNEAQ. The CDR3 region is CASSLAKNRDRHYEQYF. The CDR3 coding sequence is TGTGCCAGCAGCTTAGCGAAGAACCGGGACAGGCACTACGAGCAGTACTTC.

The V call is TRBV30, the J call TRBJ1-3; no definite D call. The ends were cut back, 0 bases at V and 5 bases at J, with 8 bases in the middle. The CDR3 spans 13 residues. CDR1 GTSNPN and CDR2 SVGIG come from the germline V gene (reference sequence). The CDR3, as DNA: TGTGCCTGGAGTGTAGGCGGCCGAAACACCATATATTTT. This sequence encodes CAWSVGGRNTIYF. Drawing the rest from reference TRBV30 and TRBJ1-3, the complete variable domain is SQTIHQWPATLVQPVGSPLSLECTVEGTSNPNLYWYRQAAGRGLQLLFYSVGIGQISSEVPQNLSASRPQDRQFILSSKKLLLSDSGFYLCAWSVGGRNTIYFGEGSWLTVV.

The chain employs TRBV4-2 and TRBJ2-7, with 11 nucleotides matching TRBD2. Germline-derived CDR1 and CDR2 are LGHNA and YNFKEQ. Losses at the gene ends were 6 bases for V and 3 bases for J; bases not matched to a gene: 4. The CDR3 length is 14 residues. In nucleotides, the CDR3 is TGTGCCAGCAGTTCACTAGCGGGGGTCTACGAGCAGTACTTC. It yields the protein CASSSLAGVYEQYF.

The chain links TRBV2 to TRBJ2-7; a possible D gene is TRBD1 (6 bases). Germline V gives CDR1 SNHLY, CDR2 FYNNEI. Trimming took 1 base from V and 6 from J, leaving 13 bases between them. The CDR3 has 14 amino acids. This CDR3 reads CASSEELTGPEQYF. For the CDR3, the DNA is TGTGCCAGCAGTGAAGAACTCACAGGGCCCGAGCAGTACTTC.

In DNA form, the CDR3 reads TGTGCCAGCAGTTACTCGTGGACAGGGGCTGACAATGAGCAGTTCTTC. It specifies CASSYSWTGADNEQFF. V is TRBV6-5 and J is TRBJ2-1; TRBD1 matches at 9 bases. J gave up 5 bases and V 0 bases, and 5 bases lay outside the gene matches. CDR3 length: 16 residues. Germline CDR1 is MNHEY and CDR2 is SVGAGI.

This sequence joins TRBV5-1 and TRBJ1-2; perhaps TRBD1 as D (6 bases). CDR1 SGHRS and CDR2 YFSETQ come from the germline V gene. Trimming took off 5 bases at V and 4 bases at J, with 15 bases between the two ends. This CDR3 region has 14 residues. The CDR3 protein is CASRIGPQGYGYTF. In DNA form, the CDR3 reads TGCGCCAGCAGAATCGGGCCACAGGGCTATGGCTACACCTTC. Full variable domain (missing parts from reference TRBV5-1 and TRBJ1-2): KAGVTQTPRYLIKTRGQQVTLSCSPISGHRSVSWYQQTPGQGLQFLFEYFSETQRNKGNFPGRFSGRQFSNSRSEMNVSTLELGDSALYLCASRIGPQGYGYTFGSGTRLTVV.

The genes are TRBV7-3 and TRBJ2-5; 9 nucleotides match TRBD2. This CDR3 has 15 residues. Germline V lookup: CDR1 SGHTA, CDR2 FQGTGA. V lost 1 base to trimming and J lost 7 bases; unmatched junction nucleotides: 7. This CDR3 reads CASSLRGGGEGTQYF. The DNA of the CDR3 is TGTGCCAGCAGCTTAAGAGGCGGGGGGGAAGGGACCCAGTACTTC.

The CDR3 bases are TGTGCCAGCAGCCATTCCATACCGGGTCAAGACACTGAAGCTTTCTTT. The encoded protein is CASSHSIPGQDTEAFF. The chain links TRBV5-4 to TRBJ1-1; D not resolved. The germline V and J ends were trimmed by 4 bases and 3 bases, with 19 bases remaining between them. Germline CDR1 is SGHNT and CDR2 is YYREEE (reference sequence). This CDR3 is built from 16 residues.

The J gene is TRBJ2-1, the V gene TRBV7-9; D might be TRBD1 (7 bases). V was shortened by 5 bases and J by 6 bases, with 17 bases between the two germline ends. The CDR3 sequence is 15 residues long. Germline V gives CDR1 SEHNR, CDR2 FQNEAQ (reference sequence). CDR3 sequence reads: CASSRQGGVSNEQFF. The CDR3 bases are TGTGCCAGCAGCCGACAGGGCGGGGTCAGCAATGAGCAGTTCTTC.

This chain links TRBV11-2 with TRBJ2-1, with a possible D match to TRBD1 (6 bases). The CDR3 totals 16 residues. The V end lost 5 bases, the J end lost 7 bases, and 21 bases lay between the germline ends. Germline CDR1 reads SGHAT; CDR2 reads FQNNGV. The CDR3 sequence: CASSQWSGQGSNEQFF. The CDR3 coding sequence is TGTGCCAGCAGCCAATGGTCGGGACAAGGCTCTAATGAGCAGTTCTTC.

The chain combines TRBV4-1 with TRBJ1-5; 9 bases are a match to TRBD1. The CDR3 has 15 residues. Germline lookup yields CDR1 MGHRA and CDR2 YSYEKL. V was clipped by 4 bases and J by 6 bases; unmatched bases: 7. The CDR3 DNA is TGCGCCAGCAGCCCAACGGGACAGGGAGGTCAGCCCCAGCATTTT. This translates into CASSPTGQGGQPQHF.

The chain employs TRBV13 and TRBJ1-2; the D gene is possibly TRBD1 (6 bases). Trimming left V 5 bases short and J 2 bases short, with 18 bases between. Looked up from germline, CDR1 is PRHDT and CDR2 is FYEKMQ (reference sequence). This CDR3 is 16 amino acids long. CDR3 bases: TGTGCCAGCAGCCCGCCCGGGGGGCACGGAAACTATGGCTACACCTTC. It is translated as CASSPPGGHGNYGYTF.

The chain recombines TRBV11-3 with TRBJ1-1, with D perhaps TRBD1 (6 bases). V lost 2 bases and J lost 4, with 14 bases in between. The CDR3 runs 15 residues. Germline-derived CDR1 and CDR2 are SGHNT and YENEEA. The CDR3 sequence is CASSLSWGLRTEAFF. The CDR3 nucleotides are TGTGCCAGCAGCTTATCTTGGGGGCTCCGCACTGAAGCTTTCTTT.

Written as DNA, the CDR3 is TGCGCCAGCAGTGAGTACAGGGGTCGGACTGAAGCTTTCTTT. Encoded protein: CASSEYRGRTEAFF. This chain links TRBV10-1 with TRBJ1-1, with TRBD1 matching 7 bases. The J segment lost 5 bases and the V segment lost 1 base, leaving 4 bases of the junction unmatched. The germline V gene has CDR1 WNHNN and CDR2 SYGVQD (reference sequence). This CDR3 is built from 14 residues.

This chain connects TRBV28 to TRBJ1-1; D perhaps matches TRBD1 (5 bases). The germline V gene has CDR1 MDHEN and CDR2 SYDVKM. The V and J ends lost 1 base and 7 bases respectively, with 10 bases between them. This CDR3 region has 13 residues. CDR3 protein: CASSLSGRVEAFF. The CDR3 DNA follows: TGTGCCAGCAGTTTATCTGGCAGGGTTGAAGCTTTCTTT. The whole variable domain, remainder taken from reference TRBV28 and TRBJ1-1, is DVKVTQSSRYLVKRTGEKVFLECVQDMDHENMFWYRQDPGLGLRLIYFSYDVKMKEKGDIPEGYSVSREKKERFSLILESASTNQTSMYLCASSLSGRVEAFFGQGTRLTVV.

The genes are TRBV19 and TRBJ1-1, with 7 bases identical to TRBD1. Germline CDR1 LNHDA, CDR2 SQIVND (reference sequence). The CDR3 totals 15 residues. V lost 4 bases, J lost 1 base, and 6 bases stayed unmatched. This chain's CDR3 is CASSTPRGENTEAFF. The CDR3, as DNA: TGTGCCAGTAGTACCCCCAGGGGGGAGAACACTGAAGCTTTCTTT.

The chain recombines TRBV5-1 with TRBJ1-1; D might be TRBD1 (6 bases). The CDR3 loop spans 14 amino acids. Deletions cut 0 bases from V and 4 bases from J, with 10 bases between. Germline CDR1 reads SGHRS; CDR2 reads YFSETQ. CDR3 nucleotides: TGCGCCAGCAGCTTGGGGGGACAACTCACTGAAGCTTTCTTT. Translating it yields CASSLGGQLTEAFF.

Note on this clone: A read error may produce the germline difference seen at one junction end. The genes are TRBV2 and TRBJ2-3, with 10 positions matching TRBD2. The length of the CDR3 is 12 residues. Germline CDR1 is SNHLY and CDR2 is FYNNEI. CDR3 residues: CASSPTSGDLLF. In DNA form, the CDR3 reads TGTGCCAGCAGTCCCACTAGCGGGGACCTTCTTTTT.

This chain connects TRBV9 to TRBJ2-3, with TRBD2 matching over 9 bases. J lost 0 bases, V lost 6 bases, and 5 bases had no gene match. In germline, CDR1 is SGDLS, CDR2 YYNGEE. CDR3 length: 15 residues. This CDR3 reads CASTKRGDSTDTQYF. The DNA for the CDR3 is TGTGCCAGCACGAAGCGGGGGGACAGCACAGATACGCAGTATTTT.

The V gene is TRBV30, the J gene TRBJ1-5, with 9 bases that match TRBD1. The CDR3 runs to 18 residues. J lost 9 bases, V lost 4 bases, and 22 bases had no gene match. Germline lookup yields CDR1 GTSNPN and CDR2 SVGIG (reference sequence). The CDR3 here is CAWTGTGQFGGGFGPQHF. The DNA of the CDR3 is TGTGCCTGGACCGGGACAGGGCAGTTTGGCGGGGGTTTTGGGCCCCAGCATTTT.

V and J are TRBV18 and TRBJ2-5; D possibly corresponds to TRBD2 (5 bases). The germline gives CDR1 KGHSH, CDR2 LQKENI. Deletions cut 6 bases from V and 3 bases from J, with 17 bases between. This CDR3 has 15 residues. CDR3: CASSRLPLGKETQYF. CDR3 coding DNA: TGTGCCAGCTCCCGACTTCCGCTCGGGAAAGAGACCCAGTACTTC.

In this sample, this clone turned up a few times. CDR3 sequence (DNA): TGTGCCAGCAGTACCTTTTTTAGGAGGGGACGGAATGAGCAGTTCTTC. This codes for CASSTFFRRGRNEQFF. This sequence joins TRBV28 and TRBJ2-1, with a possible D match to TRBD2 (6 bases). Trimming pared 5 bases from V and 7 bases from J, leaving 21 bases between. Per germline, CDR1 MDHEN and CDR2 SYDVKM. The CDR3 is made up of 16 amino acids.

The chain recombines TRBV19 with TRBJ2-4; 7 positions agree with TRBD1. The CDR3 totals 13 residues. CDR1 and CDR2 from the germline V gene are LNHDA and SQIVND (reference sequence). Losses at the gene ends were 6 bases for V and 6 bases for J; bases not matched to a gene: 5. DNA for the CDR3: TGTGCCAGTAGCCCGGGACAGTTAAACATTCAGTACTTC. Protein sequence: CASSPGQLNIQYF.

The chain uses TRBV30 and TRBJ2-1; possible D gene TRBD2, 6 bases. Trimming cost V 3 bases and J 0 bases, with 12 bases left between them. CDR3 length equals 15 residues. Germline V lookup: CDR1 GTSNPN, CDR2 SVGIG (reference sequence). CDR3 loop: CAWRRLAFSYNEQFF. DNA for the CDR3: TGTGCCTGGAGGCGGCTAGCGTTCTCCTACAATGAGCAGTTCTTC.

This clone was seen only once. V usage is TRBV15 and J usage is TRBJ2-1; 10 positions agree with TRBD1. V lost 5 bases, J lost 10 bases, and 8 bases stayed unmatched. The CDR3 covers 14 residues. Germline V lookup: CDR1 LNHNV, CDR2 YYDKDF (reference sequence). The CDR3 sequence is CATSVRQGAEEQFF. Here the CDR3 DNA reads TGTGCCACCAGCGTACGACAGGGGGCTGAGGAGCAGTTCTTC.

The V call is TRBV5-1, the J call TRBJ1-6; D is undetermined. The germline V and J ends were trimmed by 6 bases and 5 bases, with 15 bases remaining between them. The CDR3 has 15 amino acids. CDR1 and CDR2 from the germline V gene are SGHRS and YFSETQ. The CDR3: CASTTIGLNNSPLHF. DNA for the CDR3: TGCGCCAGCACCACCATCGGACTGAATAATTCACCCCTCCACTTT.